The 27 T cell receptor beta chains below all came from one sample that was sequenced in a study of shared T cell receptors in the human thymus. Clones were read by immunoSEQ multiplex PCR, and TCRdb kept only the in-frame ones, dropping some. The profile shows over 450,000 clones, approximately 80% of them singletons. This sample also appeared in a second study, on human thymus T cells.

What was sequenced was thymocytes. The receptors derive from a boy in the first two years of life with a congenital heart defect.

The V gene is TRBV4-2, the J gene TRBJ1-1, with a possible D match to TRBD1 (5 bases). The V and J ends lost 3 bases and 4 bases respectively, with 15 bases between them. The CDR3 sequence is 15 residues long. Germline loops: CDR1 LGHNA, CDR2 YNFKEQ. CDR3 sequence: CASSQPLRRGTEAFF. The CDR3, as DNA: TGTGCCAGCAGCCAGCCCTTGAGGAGGGGCACTGAAGCTTTCTTT.

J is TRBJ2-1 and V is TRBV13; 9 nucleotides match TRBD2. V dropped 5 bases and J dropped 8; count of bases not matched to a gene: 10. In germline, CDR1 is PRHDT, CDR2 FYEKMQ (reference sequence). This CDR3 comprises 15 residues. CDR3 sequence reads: CASSPKREEGDEQFF. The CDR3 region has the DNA TGTGCCAGCAGCCCAAAGCGGGAGGAGGGCGATGAGCAGTTCTTC.

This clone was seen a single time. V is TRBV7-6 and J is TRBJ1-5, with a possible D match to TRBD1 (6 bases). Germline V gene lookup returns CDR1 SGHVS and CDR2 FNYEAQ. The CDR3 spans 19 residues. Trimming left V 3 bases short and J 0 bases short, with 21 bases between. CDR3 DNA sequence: TGTGCCAGCAGCTTCGAACCCCCGGGACATACTCATAGCAATCAGCCCCAGCATTTT. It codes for CASSFEPPGHTHSNQPQHF.

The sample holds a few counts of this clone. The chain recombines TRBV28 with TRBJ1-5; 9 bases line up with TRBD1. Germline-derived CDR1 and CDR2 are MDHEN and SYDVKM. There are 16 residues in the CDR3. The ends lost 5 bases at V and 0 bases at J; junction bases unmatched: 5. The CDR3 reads CASSRRTGVSNQPQHF. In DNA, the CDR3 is TGTGCCAGCAGTCGACGGACAGGGGTTAGCAATCAGCCCCAGCATTTT.

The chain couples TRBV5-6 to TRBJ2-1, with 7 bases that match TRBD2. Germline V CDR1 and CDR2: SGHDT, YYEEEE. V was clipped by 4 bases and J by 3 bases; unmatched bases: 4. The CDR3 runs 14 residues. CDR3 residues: CASSHWDYYNEQFF. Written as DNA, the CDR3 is TGTGCCAGCAGCCACTGGGACTACTACAATGAGCAGTTCTTC.

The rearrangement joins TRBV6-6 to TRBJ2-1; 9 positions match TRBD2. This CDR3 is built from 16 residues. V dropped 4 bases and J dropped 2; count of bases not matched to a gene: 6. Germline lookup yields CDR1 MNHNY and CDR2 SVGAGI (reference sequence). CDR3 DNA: TGTGCCAGCAGTTTGGCGGGAGGGATTACCTACAATGAGCAGTTCTTC. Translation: CASSLAGGITYNEQFF.

DNA of the CDR3: TGTGCCAGCACATCGGGGGGGCAGGGGCCTGGAAACACCATATATTTT. This encodes CASTSGGQGPGNTIYF. This chain connects TRBV28 to TRBJ1-3, with a tentative D call TRBD1 (6 bases). CDR3 length: 16 amino acids. Trimming left V 7 bases short and J 2 bases short, with 18 bases between. CDR1 and CDR2 (germline): MDHEN, SYDVKM.

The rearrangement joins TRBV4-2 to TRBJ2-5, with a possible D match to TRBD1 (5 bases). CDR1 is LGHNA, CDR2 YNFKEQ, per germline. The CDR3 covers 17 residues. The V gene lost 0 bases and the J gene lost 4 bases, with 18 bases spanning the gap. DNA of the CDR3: TGTGCCAGCAGCCAAGAAACCTACCTGGGTAGGGGAGAGACCCAGTACTTC. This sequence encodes CASSQETYLGRGETQYF.

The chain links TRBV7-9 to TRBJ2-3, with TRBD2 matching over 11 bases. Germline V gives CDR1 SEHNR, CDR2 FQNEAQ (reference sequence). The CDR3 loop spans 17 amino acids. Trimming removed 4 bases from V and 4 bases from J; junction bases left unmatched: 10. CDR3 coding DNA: TGTGCCAGCAGCTCGTCTGTAGCGGGAGGGCCCCCAGATACGCAGTATTTT. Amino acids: CASSSSVAGGPPDTQYF.

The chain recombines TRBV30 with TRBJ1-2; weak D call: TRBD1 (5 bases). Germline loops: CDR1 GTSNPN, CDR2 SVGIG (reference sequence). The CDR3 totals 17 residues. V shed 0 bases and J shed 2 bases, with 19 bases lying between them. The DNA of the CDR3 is TGTGCCTGGAGTGTACCCCCTCACACCGGGGGAAACTATGGCTACACCTTC. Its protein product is CAWSVPPHTGGNYGYTF.

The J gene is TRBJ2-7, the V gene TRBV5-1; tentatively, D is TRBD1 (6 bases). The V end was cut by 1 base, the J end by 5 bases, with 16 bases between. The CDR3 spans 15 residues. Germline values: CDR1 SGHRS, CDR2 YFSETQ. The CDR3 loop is CASSLTQGLLHEQYF. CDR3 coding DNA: TGCGCCAGCAGCTTGACGCAGGGGCTCCTCCACGAGCAGTACTTC.

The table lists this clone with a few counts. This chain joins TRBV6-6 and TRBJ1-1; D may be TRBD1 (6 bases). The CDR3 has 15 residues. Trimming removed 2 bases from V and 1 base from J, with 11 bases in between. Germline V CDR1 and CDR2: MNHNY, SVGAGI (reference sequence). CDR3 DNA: TGTGCCAGCAGTTACCGGGGACACCCGAACACTGAAGCTTTCTTT. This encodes CASSYRGHPNTEAFF.

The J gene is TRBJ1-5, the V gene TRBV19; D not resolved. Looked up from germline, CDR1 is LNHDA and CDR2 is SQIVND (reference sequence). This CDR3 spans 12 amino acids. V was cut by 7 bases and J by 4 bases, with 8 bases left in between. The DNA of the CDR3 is TGTGCCAGTACGTCCGGGAATCAGCCCCAGCATTTT. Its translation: CASTSGNQPQHF. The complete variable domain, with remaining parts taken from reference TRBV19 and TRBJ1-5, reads DGGITQSPKYLFRKEGQNVTLSCEQNLNHDAMYWYRQDPGQGLRLIYYSQIVNDFQKGDIAEGYSVSREKKESFPLTVTSAQKNPTAFYLCASTSGNQPQHFGDGTRLSIL.

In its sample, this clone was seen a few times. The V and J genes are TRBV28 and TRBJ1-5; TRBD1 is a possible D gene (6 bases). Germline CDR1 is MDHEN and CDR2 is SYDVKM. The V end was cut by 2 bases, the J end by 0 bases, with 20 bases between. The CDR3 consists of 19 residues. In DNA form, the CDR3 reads TGTGCCAGCAGTTTAAAGGCCCGGACAGTCCCCGGTAGCAATCAGCCCCAGCATTTT. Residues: CASSLKARTVPGSNQPQHF.

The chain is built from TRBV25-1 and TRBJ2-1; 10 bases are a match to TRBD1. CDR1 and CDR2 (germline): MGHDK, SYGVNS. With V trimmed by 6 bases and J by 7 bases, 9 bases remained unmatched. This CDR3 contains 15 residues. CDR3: CASRPGQGNKNEQFF. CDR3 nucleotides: TGTGCCAGCAGACCGGGACAGGGGAACAAAAATGAGCAGTTCTTC.

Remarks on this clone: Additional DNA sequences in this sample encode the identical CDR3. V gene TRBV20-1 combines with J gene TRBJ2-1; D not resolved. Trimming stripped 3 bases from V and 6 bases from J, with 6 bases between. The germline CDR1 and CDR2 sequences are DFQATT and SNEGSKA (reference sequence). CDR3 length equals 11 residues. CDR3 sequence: CSASRGNEQFF. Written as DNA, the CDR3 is TGCAGTGCTAGTCGCGGCAATGAGCAGTTCTTC.

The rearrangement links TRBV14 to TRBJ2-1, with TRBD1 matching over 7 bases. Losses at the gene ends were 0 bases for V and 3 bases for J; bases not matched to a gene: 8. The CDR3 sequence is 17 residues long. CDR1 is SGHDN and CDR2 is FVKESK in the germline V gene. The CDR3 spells CASSQERGPPIYNEQFF. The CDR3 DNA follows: TGTGCCAGCAGCCAAGAAAGGGGGCCCCCCATCTACAATGAGCAGTTCTTC. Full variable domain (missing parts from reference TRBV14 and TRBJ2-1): EAGVTQFPSHSVIEKGQTVTLRCDPISGHDNLYWYRRVMGKEIKFLLHFVKESKQDESGMPNNRFLAERTGGTYSTLKVQPAELEDSGVYFCASSQERGPPIYNEQFFGPGTRLTVL.

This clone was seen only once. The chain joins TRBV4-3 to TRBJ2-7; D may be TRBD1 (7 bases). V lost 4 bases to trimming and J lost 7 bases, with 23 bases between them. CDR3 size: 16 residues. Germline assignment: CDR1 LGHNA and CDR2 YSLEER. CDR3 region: CASSLRTGLIHREQYF. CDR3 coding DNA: TGCGCCAGCAGCCTACGGACAGGACTAATCCATCGGGAGCAGTACTTC.

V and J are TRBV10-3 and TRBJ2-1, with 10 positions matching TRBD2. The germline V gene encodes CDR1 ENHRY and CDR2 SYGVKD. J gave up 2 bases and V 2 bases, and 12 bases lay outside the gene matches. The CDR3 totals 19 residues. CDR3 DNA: TGTGCCATCAGTGAGAGGAGCGGGGGGGACTACTGCACCTACAATGAGCAGTTCTTC. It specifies CAISERSGGDYCTYNEQFF.

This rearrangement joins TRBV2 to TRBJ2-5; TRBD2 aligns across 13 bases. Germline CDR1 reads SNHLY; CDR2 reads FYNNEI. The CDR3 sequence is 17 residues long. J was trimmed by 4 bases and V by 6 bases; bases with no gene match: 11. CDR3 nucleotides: TGTGCCAGCAGCGAAACTAGCGGGAGGGAAATGCCAGAGACCCAGTACTTC. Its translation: CASSETSGREMPETQYF.

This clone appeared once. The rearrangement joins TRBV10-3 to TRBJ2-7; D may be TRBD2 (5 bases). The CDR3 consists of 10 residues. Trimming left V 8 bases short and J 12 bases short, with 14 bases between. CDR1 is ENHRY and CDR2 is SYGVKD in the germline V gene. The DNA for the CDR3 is TGTGCCATCGGGAGTAGCGCCGTGTACTTC. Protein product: CAIGSSAVYF.

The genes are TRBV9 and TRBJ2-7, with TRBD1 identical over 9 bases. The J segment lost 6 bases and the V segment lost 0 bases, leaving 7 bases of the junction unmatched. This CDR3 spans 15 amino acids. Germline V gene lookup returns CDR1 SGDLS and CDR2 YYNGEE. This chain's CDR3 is CASSVGGQGPLEQYF. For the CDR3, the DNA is TGTGCCAGCAGCGTAGGAGGACAGGGGCCCCTCGAGCAGTACTTC.

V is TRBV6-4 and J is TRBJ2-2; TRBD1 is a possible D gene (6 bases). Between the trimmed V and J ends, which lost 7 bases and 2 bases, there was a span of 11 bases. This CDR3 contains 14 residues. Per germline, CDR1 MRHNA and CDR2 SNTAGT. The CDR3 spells CASKTGQNTGELFF. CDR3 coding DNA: TGTGCCAGCAAGACGGGACAAAACACCGGGGAGCTGTTTTTT.

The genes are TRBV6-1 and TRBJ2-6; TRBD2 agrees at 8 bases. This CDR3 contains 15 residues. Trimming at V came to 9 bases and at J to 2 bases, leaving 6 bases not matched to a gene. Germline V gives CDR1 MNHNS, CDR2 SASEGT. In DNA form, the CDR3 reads TGTGCCAGTACCGGGGGGGGCGCTGGGGCCAACGTCCTGACTTTC. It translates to CASTGGGAGANVLTF.

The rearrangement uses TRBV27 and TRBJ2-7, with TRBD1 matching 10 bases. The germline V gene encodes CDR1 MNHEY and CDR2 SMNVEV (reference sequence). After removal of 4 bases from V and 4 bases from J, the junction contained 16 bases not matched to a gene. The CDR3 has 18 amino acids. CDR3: CASSSARRWGQGRYEQYF. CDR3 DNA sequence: TGTGCCAGCAGTTCCGCACGCCGTTGGGGACAGGGGCGATACGAGCAGTACTTC.

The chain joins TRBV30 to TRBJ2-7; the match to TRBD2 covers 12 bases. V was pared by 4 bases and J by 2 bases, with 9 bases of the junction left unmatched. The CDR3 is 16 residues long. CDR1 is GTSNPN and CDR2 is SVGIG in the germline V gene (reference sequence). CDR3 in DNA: TGTGCCTGGACCTACCTCCGGACTAGCGGGACCTACGAGCAGTACTTC. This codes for CAWTYLRTSGTYEQYF.

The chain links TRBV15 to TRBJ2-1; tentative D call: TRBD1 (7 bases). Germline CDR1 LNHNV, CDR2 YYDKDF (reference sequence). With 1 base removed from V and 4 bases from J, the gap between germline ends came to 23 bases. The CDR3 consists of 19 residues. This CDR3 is CATSRVDQGGEDKYNEQFF. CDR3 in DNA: TGTGCCACCAGCAGAGTTGATCAGGGGGGTGAGGATAAGTACAATGAGCAGTTCTTC.